This TCR beta chain was identified in a study of T cell responses to AZD1222 COVID-19 vaccine. Sequencing was performed with immunoSEQ multiplex PCR; in TCRdb, only in-frame clones are kept and a portion is missing. There are over 130,000 clones in the sample; 92% occur only once, and about 4% lies in the top ten. General observations from the study: Vaccination with two AZD1222 doses was followed by a rise in Spike-specific TCR breadth and depth. Researchers report vaccine-associated CD4 TCRs spanning spike, with dominance at 160-218 and 743-854.

To note about this clone: Its cognate antigen is unknown.

CDR1 ENHRY and CDR2 SYGVKD come from the germline V gene. V was pared by 3 bases and J by 10 bases, with 10 bases between. The CDR3 spans 13 residues. Sample: peripheral blood, taken 28 days after the second AZD1222 dose. This TCR was sampled from an adult who received the AZD1222 COVID-19 vaccine. The chain recombines TRBV10-3 with TRBJ1-6; no firm D call. The CDR3 is CAISEGSPSPLHF. In DNA form, the CDR3 reads TGTGCCATCAGTGAAGGGAGTCCCTCACCCCTCCACTTT.